Below, one T cell receptor beta chain is given with its context. This sample was taken from a study of blood T cell repertoires in COVID-19. About the research overall: T cells, B-cell-depleted T cells, or PBMCs provided the cDNA or gDNA that served as material.

CDR1 is LNHNV, CDR2 YYDKDF, per germline (reference sequence). The V end was cut by 0 bases, the J end by 7 bases, with 3 bases between. The CDR3 spans 12 residues. Participants' reported clinical history set cohort assignment. The table came from immunoSEQ multiplex PCR; TCRdb's copy has only in-frame clones and leaves some out. Counted here are roughly 260,000 clones, about 90% occurring once; the ten biggest clones make up around 1.3%. The rearrangement joins TRBV15 to TRBJ2-2; the D is unclear. Sequenced sample: PBMCs or T cells enriched from blood (not recorded which). The receptor was derived from a human donor in a cohort exposed to, infected with or recovered from COVID-19 (not recorded which). The donor label of this sample is uncertain. This CDR3 reads CATSRDIGELFF. DNA of the CDR3: TGTGCCACCAGCAGAGATATCGGGGAGCTGTTTTTT.